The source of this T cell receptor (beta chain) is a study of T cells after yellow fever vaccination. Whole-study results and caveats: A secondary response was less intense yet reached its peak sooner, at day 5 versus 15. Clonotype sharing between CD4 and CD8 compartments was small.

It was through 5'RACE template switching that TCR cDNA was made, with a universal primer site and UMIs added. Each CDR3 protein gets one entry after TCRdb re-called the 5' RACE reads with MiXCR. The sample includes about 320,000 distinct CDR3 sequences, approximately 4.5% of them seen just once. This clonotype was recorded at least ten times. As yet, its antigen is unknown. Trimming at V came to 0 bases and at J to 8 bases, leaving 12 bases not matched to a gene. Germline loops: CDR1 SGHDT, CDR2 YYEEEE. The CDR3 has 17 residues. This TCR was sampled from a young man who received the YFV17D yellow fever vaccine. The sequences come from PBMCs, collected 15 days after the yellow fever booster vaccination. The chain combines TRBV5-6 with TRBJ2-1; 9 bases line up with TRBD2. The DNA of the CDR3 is TGTGCCAGCAGCTTGGTGTTTGCGGGGGGGTTAATCTATGAGCAGTTCTTC. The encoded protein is CASSLVFAGGLIYEQFF. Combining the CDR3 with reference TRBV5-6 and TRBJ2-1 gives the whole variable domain DAGVTQSPTHLIKTRGQQVTLRCSPKSGHDTVSWYQQALGQGPQFIFQYYEEEERQRGNFPDRFSGHQFPNYSSELNVNALLLGDSALYLCASSLVFAGGLIYEQFFGPGTRLTVL.